One and the same sample provided the 4 T cell receptor beta chains below, sequenced in a study of early T cells in non-severe SARS-CoV-2 infection. TCRdb fed the 5' RACE reads into MiXCR, producing one record per CDR3 protein. The data hold tens of thousands of distinct CDR3 sequences, with 14% to 15% observed a single time. Sequenced sample: whole blood. The receptor set was obtained from an adult who was a healthcare worker with PCR-confirmed SARS-CoV-2 infection or an uninfected control (not recorded which).

This CDR3 is CASSTRDLGEQYF. The CDR3 nucleotides read TGTGCCAGCAGCACCCGGGACCTCGGGGAGCAGTACTTC. The gene calls are TRBV6-2 or TRBV6-3 and TRBJ2-7, with D possibly being TRBD1 or TRBD2 (5 bases each). The CDR3 runs to 13 residues. Per the germline V gene, CDR1 is MNHEY and CDR2 is SVGEGT. Trimming pared 6 bases from V and 7 bases from J, leaving 16 bases between.

The genes are TRBV7-8 and TRBJ1-1; no firm D call. The V end was cut by 5 bases, the J end by 5 bases, with 15 bases between. Germline loops: CDR1 SGHVS, CDR2 FQNEAQ. This CDR3 spans 14 amino acids. CDR3 bases: TGTGCCAGCAGCCCCCAGAGGCTAGGTACTGAAGCTTTCTTT. Translated: CASSPQRLGTEAFF. Full variable domain (remainder filled in from reference TRBV7-8 and TRBJ1-1): GAGVSQSPRYKVAKRGQDVALRCDPISGHVSLFWYQQALGQGPEFLTYFQNEAQLDKSGLPSDRFFAERPEGSVSTLKIQRTQQEDSAVYLCASSPQRLGTEAFFGQGTRLTVV.

This clonotype has a handful of counts. The gene calls are TRBV7-9 and TRBJ1-5; tentatively, D is TRBD1 (6 bases). V shed 4 bases and J shed 7 bases, with 14 bases lying between them. CDR3 length equals 14 residues. The germline V gene has CDR1 SEHNR and CDR2 FQNEAQ (reference sequence). The CDR3 sequence is CASSSTQGRQPQHF. As DNA, the CDR3 is TGTGCCAGCAGCTCGACACAGGGTAGGCAGCCCCAGCATTTT.

This clonotype was detected only a few times. The chain is built from TRBV7-2 and TRBJ2-7; 7 nucleotides agree with TRBD2. The CDR3 runs 15 residues. V lost 1 base, J lost 4 bases, and 7 bases stayed unmatched. CDR1 SGHTA and CDR2 FQGNSA come from the germline V gene. The CDR3 sequence is CASSLEGGLSYEQYF. For the CDR3, the DNA is TGTGCCAGCAGCTTAGAGGGAGGGCTCAGTTACGAGCAGTACTTC.